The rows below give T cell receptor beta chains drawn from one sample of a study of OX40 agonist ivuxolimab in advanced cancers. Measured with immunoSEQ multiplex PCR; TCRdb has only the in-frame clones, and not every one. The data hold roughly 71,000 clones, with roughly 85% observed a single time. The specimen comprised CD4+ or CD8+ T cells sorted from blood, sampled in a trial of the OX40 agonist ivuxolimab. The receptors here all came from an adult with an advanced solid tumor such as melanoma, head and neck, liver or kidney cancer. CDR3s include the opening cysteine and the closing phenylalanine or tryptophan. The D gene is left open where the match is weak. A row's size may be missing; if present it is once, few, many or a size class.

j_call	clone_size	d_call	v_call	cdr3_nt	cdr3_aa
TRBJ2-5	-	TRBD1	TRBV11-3	TGTGCCAGCAGCTACAGGGGCGGAGAGGAGACCCAGTACTTC	CASSYRGGEETQYF
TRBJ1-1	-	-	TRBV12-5	TGTGCTAGTGGTCCCGGGGACACTGAAGCTTTCTTT	CASGPGDTEAFF
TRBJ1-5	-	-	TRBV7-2	TGTGCCAGCAGCTACAGGGTAGCGCAGCCCCAGCATTTT	CASSYRVAQPQHF
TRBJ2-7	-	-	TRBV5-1	TGCGCCAGCAGCTTGGTGCCGGGGGCCGGCGAGCAGTACTTC	CASSLVPGAGEQYF
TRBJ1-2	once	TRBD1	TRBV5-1	TGCGCCAGCAGCTTGGAGGGGGCGGACTATGGCTACACCTTC	CASSLEGADYGYTF
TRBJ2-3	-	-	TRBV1	TGCACCAGCAGCCAAGCGCCCGGGGGGGGACCCACAGATACGCAGTATTTT	CTSSQAPGGGPTDTQYF
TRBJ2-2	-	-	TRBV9	TGTGCCAGCAGCGTAGGTGGGGGAATCGGCGGGGAGCTGTTTTTT	CASSVGGGIGGELFF
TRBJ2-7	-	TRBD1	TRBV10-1	TGCGCCAGCAGTCTCGGGACAGGGAGTAAATACGAGCAGTACTTC	CASSLGTGSKYEQYF
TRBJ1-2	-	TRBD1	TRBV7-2	TGTGCCAGCACCTCCACGGGACAGAATGGCTACACCTTC	CASTSTGQNGYTF
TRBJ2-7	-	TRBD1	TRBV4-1	TGCGCCAGCAGCCAACCCCGGGACAGCTCCTACGAGCAGTACTTC	CASSQPRDSSYEQYF
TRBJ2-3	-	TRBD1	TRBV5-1	TGCGCCAGCAGCTTGGACGGACAGGGGATCACAGATACGCAGTATTTT	CASSLDGQGITDTQYF
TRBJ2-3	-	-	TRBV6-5	TGTGCCAGCAGTTACTCCCAGGTTAGCACAGATACGCAGTATTTT	CASSYSQVSTDTQYF
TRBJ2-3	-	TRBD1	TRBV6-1	TGTGCCAGCAGTGAAGTGGGGACAGTGTTCGATACGCAGTATTTT	CASSEVGTVFDTQYF
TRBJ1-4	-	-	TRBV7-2	TGTGCCAGCAGCTTAGTGAGAAGGGAGAATGAAAAACTGTTTTTT	CASSLVRRENEKLFF
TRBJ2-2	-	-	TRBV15	TGTGCCACCAGCAGAGAAGGGGCGGGCGGGGAGCTGTTTTTT	CATSREGAGGELFF
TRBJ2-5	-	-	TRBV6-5	TGTGCCAGCAGTGAGGGCCGGGAGACCCAGTACTTC	CASSEGRETQYF
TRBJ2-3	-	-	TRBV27	TGTGCCAGCAGTTTCCGGGTGTCCAAAAACACAGATACGCAGTATTTT	CASSFRVSKNTDTQYF
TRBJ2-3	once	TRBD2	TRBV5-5	TGTGCCAGCAGCTTGGTGGCTAGCGGGGGCCCGAGCACAGATACGCAGTATTTT	CASSLVASGGPSTDTQYF
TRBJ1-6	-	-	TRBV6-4	TGTGCCAGCAGCGTGGACGGAGTGGCCCTCCACTTT	CASSVDGVALHF
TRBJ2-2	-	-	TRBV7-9	TGTGCCAGCAGCTTTTCTTTCACGAACACCGGGGAGCTGTTTTTT	CASSFSFTNTGELFF
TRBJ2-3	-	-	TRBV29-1	TGCAGCGTTGAACTCGGCCAATTTTTGCAGTATTTT	CSVELGQFLQYF
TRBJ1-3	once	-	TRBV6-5	TGTGCCAGCAGTTACTCGATCGGTAATGGAAACACCATATATTTT	CASSYSIGNGNTIYF
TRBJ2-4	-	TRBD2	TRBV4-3	TGCGCCAGCAGCCAAGGGGGCCCCAAGCGGGACCTTGAAAACATTCAGTACTTC	CASSQGGPKRDLENIQYF
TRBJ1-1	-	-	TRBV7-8	TGTGCCAGCAGCCCTCCCGACAGGAACACTGAAGCTTTCTTT	CASSPPDRNTEAFF
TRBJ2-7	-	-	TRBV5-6	TGTGCCAGCAGCTTGGTTCCTTCGCCTAGCTCCTACGAGCAGTACTTC	CASSLVPSPSSYEQYF
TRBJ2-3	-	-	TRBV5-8	TGTGCCAGCAGCTTGGGTGGGTCAGGAAGCACAGATACGCAGTATTTT	CASSLGGSGSTDTQYF
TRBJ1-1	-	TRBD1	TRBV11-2	TGTGCCAGCAGCTTAGATCGTTTGAGGTCAGGGGGCGGGTGGTGGACTGAAGCTTTCTTT	CASSLDRLRSGGGWWTEAFF
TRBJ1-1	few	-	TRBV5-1	TGCGCCAGCAGCCGGGCAGGGGCGAACACTGAAGCTTTCTTT	CASSRAGANTEAFF
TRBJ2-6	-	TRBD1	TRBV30	TGTGCCTGCAAAGGGACAGCACACTCTGGGGCCAACGTCCTGACTTTC	CACKGTAHSGANVLTF
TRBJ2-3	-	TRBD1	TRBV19	TGTGCCAGTAGTATTCCGGACAGGGGACTCACAGATACGCAGTATTTT	CASSIPDRGLTDTQYF
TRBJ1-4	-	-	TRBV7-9	TGTGCCAGCAGCTTAGACCGGGACGGGTATGAAAAACTGTTTTTT	CASSLDRDGYEKLFF
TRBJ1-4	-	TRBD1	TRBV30	TGTGCCTGGAATCGACAGGGCCTAAATAATGAAAAACTGTTTTTT	CAWNRQGLNNEKLFF
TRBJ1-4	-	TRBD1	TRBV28	TGTGCCAGCAGTTTAAGGGACAGGGGTGAAAAACTGTTTTTT	CASSLRDRGEKLFF
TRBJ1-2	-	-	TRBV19	TGTGCCAGTACCCCCCCCGGGGCGGGAGGCTACACCTTC	CASTPPGAGGYTF
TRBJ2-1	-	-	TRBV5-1	TGCGCCAGCAGCCCGGGGATAGGGGCGGAGCAGTTCTTC	CASSPGIGAEQFF
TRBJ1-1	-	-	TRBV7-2	TGTGCCAGCAGCTTCACGGCGGACGCTGAAGCTTTCTTT	CASSFTADAEAFF
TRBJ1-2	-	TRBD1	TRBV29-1	TGCAGCGTTGGCGCGGGACAGGGAACTTATGGCTACACCTTC	CSVGAGQGTYGYTF
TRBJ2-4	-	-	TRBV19	TGTGCCAGCTCTCAGGGGTCGGAGGAAAACATTCAGTACTTC	CASSQGSEENIQYF
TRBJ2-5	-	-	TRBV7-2	TGTGCCAGCAGCGCCGGGACTCACGAAGAGACCCAGTACTTC	CASSAGTHEETQYF
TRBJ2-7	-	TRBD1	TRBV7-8	TGTGCCAGCAGCTTACTGAGTTCAGCAGGGGGCGAGCAGTACTTC	CASSLLSSAGGEQYF
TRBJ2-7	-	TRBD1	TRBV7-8	TGTGCCAGCAGCTTCCTTCGGGCCTCGACAGGGTTCGAGCAGTACTTC	CASSFLRASTGFEQYF
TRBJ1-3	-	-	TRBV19	TGTGCCAGTAGTCTCCTGGAGAGGGTGGCAAACACCATATATTTT	CASSLLERVANTIYF
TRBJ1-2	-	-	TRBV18	TGTGCCAGCTCACCAGTCGGGGGCACGGACTATGGCTACACCTTC	CASSPVGGTDYGYTF
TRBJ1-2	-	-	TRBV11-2	TGTGCCAGCAGCCCCAGTGGCTATGGCTACACCTTC	CASSPSGYGYTF
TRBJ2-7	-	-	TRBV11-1	TGTGCCAGCAGCTTAGTGTATAGCTACGAGCAGTACTTC	CASSLVYSYEQYF
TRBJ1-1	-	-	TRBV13	TGTGCCAGCAGCTTCCTCCCCAACACTGAAGCTTTCTTT	CASSFLPNTEAFF
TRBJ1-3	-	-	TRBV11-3	TGTGCCAGCAGCTTAGGGGCCGCTGGAAACACCATATATTTT	CASSLGAAGNTIYF
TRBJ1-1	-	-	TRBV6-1	TGTGCCAGCAGTGCGCCTCAATACACTGAAGCTTTCTTT	CASSAPQYTEAFF
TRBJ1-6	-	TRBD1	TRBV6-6	TGTGCCAGCAAGGGACAGATGGATAATTCACCCCTCCACTTT	CASKGQMDNSPLHF
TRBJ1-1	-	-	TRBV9	TGTGCCAGCAGCCGGACAGTGTCGAACACTGAAGCTTTCTTT	CASSRTVSNTEAFF
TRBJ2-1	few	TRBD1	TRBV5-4	TGTGCCAGCAACCGACAGGGGACCTACAATGAGCAGTTCTTC	CASNRQGTYNEQFF
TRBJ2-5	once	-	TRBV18	TGTGCCAGCTCACCACTTGCGGGGCTGACCCAAGAGACCCAGTACTTC	CASSPLAGLTQETQYF